The rows below give T cell receptor beta chains drawn from one sample of a study of shared clonotypes between healthy human individuals. Measured with immunoSEQ multiplex PCR; TCRdb has only the in-frame clones, and not every one. The table has 2 million to 3 million clones, 90% to 95% seen once. Sequenced input: naive CD4+ T cells from PBMCs. The receptors shown here come from a man in his late teens or twenties in good health. Some clones in this sample may be carry-over from other donors' samples. CDR3s include the opening cysteine and the closing phenylalanine or tryptophan. A D gene is named only where the DNA matches it firmly. Some rows mark clone size as missing; the rest say once, few, many or name a class of expanded clone.

14	TRBV2	NA	TRBJ2-5	NA	TGTGCCAGCAGTGGAGTTTCTAAGAAGGAGACCCAGTACTTC	CASSGVSKKETQYF
14	TRBV4-2	NA	TRBJ2-2	NA	TGTGCCAGCAGACCGGGATCCCACACCGGGGAGCTGTTTTTT	CASRPGSHTGELFF
15	TRBV6-1	NA	TRBJ1-3	NA	TGTGCCAGCAGTGAAGGGGCAGCGACCGCACGCACCATATATTTT	CASSEGAATARTIYF
14	TRBV6-6	NA	TRBJ2-7	NA	TGTGCCAGCAGTTACGGAGGACTCCACTACGAGCAGTACTTC	CASSYGGLHYEQYF
12	TRBV28	NA	TRBJ1-6	NA	TGTGCCAGCAGTTTCAGTGGGGGGATGGTCCACTTT	CASSFSGGMVHF
15	TRBV5-1	NA	TRBJ2-1	NA	TGCGCCAGCAGCTTGGTTGGGCTAGCCAGCAATGAGCAGTTCTTC	CASSLVGLASNEQFF
17	TRBV4-2	TRBD2	TRBJ2-5	NA	TGTGCCAGCAGCCAAGTTAAGGCTAGCGGGAACCAAGAGACCCAGTACTTC	CASSQVKASGNQETQYF
13	TRBV27	TRBD2	TRBJ2-3	NA	TGTGCCAGCAGCCACCGGGGGGGGGATACGCAGTATTTT	CASSHRGGDTQYF
17	TRBV19	NA	TRBJ1-1	NA	TGTGCCAGTAGTATAATAAGACCAAGGGATCCGAAAACTGAAGCTTTCTTT	CASSIIRPRDPKTEAFF
15	TRBV5-1	NA	TRBJ2-1	NA	TGCGCCAGCACCCGAGAGGCAGAGAACCACAATGAGCAGTTCTTC	CASTREAENHNEQFF
16	TRBV18	NA	TRBJ1-3	NA	TGTGCCAGCTCAAACCTTGGCTCGAGCTCTGGAAACACCATATATTTT	CASSNLGSSSGNTIYF
15	TRBV25-1	NA	TRBJ2-3	once	TGTGCCAGCCTTGCCGGGGATTTGATAGCAGATACGCAGTATTTT	CASLAGDLIADTQYF
18	TRBV5-6	TRBD2	TRBJ2-3	NA	TGTGCCAGCAGCGGGGGCGGGCTGGTGCTAGCGGGAGACTATACGCAGTATTTT	CASSGGGLVLAGDYTQYF
14	TRBV18	NA	TRBJ1-1	NA	TGTGCCAGCTCACCAGGGGGACGGAACACTGAAGCTTTCTTT	CASSPGGRNTEAFF
14	TRBV15	TRBD1	TRBJ2-7	NA	TGTGCCACCAGCCTTAGGGACAGACCCTACGAGCAGTACTTC	CATSLRDRPYEQYF
15	TRBV2	TRBD1	TRBJ2-2	NA	TGTGCCAGCAGACCCGGGACAGGGGGCATCGGGGAGCTGTTTTTT	CASRPGTGGIGELFF